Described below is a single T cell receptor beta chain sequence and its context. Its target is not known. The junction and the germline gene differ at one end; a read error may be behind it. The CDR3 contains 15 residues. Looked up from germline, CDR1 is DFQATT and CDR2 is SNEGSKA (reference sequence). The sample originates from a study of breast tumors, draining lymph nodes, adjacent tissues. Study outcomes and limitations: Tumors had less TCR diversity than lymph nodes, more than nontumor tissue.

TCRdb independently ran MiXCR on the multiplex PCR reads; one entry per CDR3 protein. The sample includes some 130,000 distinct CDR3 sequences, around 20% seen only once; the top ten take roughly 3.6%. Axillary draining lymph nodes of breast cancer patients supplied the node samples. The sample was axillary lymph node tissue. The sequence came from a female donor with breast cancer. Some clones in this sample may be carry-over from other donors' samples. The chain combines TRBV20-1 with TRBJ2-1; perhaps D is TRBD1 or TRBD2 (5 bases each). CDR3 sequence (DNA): TGCAGTGCTAGGGGACCCCAGGTCAAGTTTGGTGAGCAGCTCTTC. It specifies CSARGPQVKFGEQLF.